These 18 T cell receptor beta chains originate from one sample sequenced in a study of blood T cell repertoires in COVID-19. TCRdb keeps only in-frame clones here, not all; method: immunoSEQ multiplex PCR. The data hold around 99,000 clones, with approximately 90% observed a single time. Specimen: peripheral blood. These receptor sequences come from a man aged 50-60 years with active or convalescent COVID-19.

The chain uses TRBV5-6 and TRBJ2-7, with D possibly matching TRBD1 (6 bases). CDR1 SGHDT and CDR2 YYEEEE come from the germline V gene. This CDR3 spans 15 amino acids. Trimming took 5 bases from V and 1 from J, leaving 16 bases between them. The CDR3 nucleotides read TGTGCCAGCAGTGGTATCCGGGACAATTCCTACGAGCAGTACTTC. Residues: CASSGIRDNSYEQYF.

The chain carries TRBV14 and TRBJ1-1; D remains ambiguous. The V gene lost 0 bases and the J gene lost 8 bases, with 7 bases spanning the gap. The CDR3 has 12 residues. Germline CDR1 reads SGHDN; CDR2 reads FVKESK. The chain's CDR3 is CASSQEFREAFF. DNA of the CDR3: TGTGCCAGCAGCCAAGAATTTAGAGAAGCTTTCTTT.

The rearrangement uses TRBV3-1 (or the pseudogene TRBV3-2) and TRBJ1-1; no clear D gene. Germline CDR1 reads LGHDT; CDR2 reads YNNKEL (reference sequence). This CDR3 is built from 13 residues. Trimming stripped 8 bases from V and 1 base from J, with 11 bases between. Here the CDR3 reads CASGSLGNTEAFF. The CDR3 nucleotides are TGTGCCAGCGGATCCCTAGGGAACACTGAAGCTTTCTTT.

The genes are TRBV6-2 or TRBV6-3 and TRBJ2-3, with 7 bases lining up with TRBD1. J gave up 4 bases and V 6 bases, and 7 bases lay outside the gene matches. The CDR3 loop spans 14 amino acids. Germline CDR1 and CDR2: MNHEY and SVGEGT. As DNA, the CDR3 is TGTGCCAGCAGCCGGACCACAGGGGCAGATACGCAGTATTTT. This encodes CASSRTTGADTQYF.

This chain connects TRBV19 to TRBJ1-6; D is undetermined. Germline CDR1 and CDR2: LNHDA and SQIVND (reference sequence). This CDR3 has 17 amino acids. Trimming pared 3 bases from V and 3 bases from J, leaving 15 bases between. CDR3 nucleotide sequence: TGTGCCAGTAGTATTCCGGCAGACCGCGGCTATAATTCACCCCTCCACTTT. Translating gives CASSIPADRGYNSPLHF. The variable domain in full, completed from reference TRBV19 and TRBJ1-6, reads DGGITQSPKYLFRKEGQNVTLSCEQNLNHDAMYWYRQDPGQGLRLIYYSQIVNDFQKGDIAEGYSVSREKKESFPLTVTSAQKNPTAFYLCASSIPADRGYNSPLHFGNGTRLTVT.

J is TRBJ2-7 and V is TRBV6-5; a possible D gene is TRBD1 (5 bases). V lost 6 bases and J 4 bases, leaving 7 bases between the germline ends. Germline values: CDR1 MNHEY, CDR2 SVGAGI. This CDR3 region has 11 residues. CDR3 protein: CASRQGYEQYF. The CDR3 coding sequence is TGTGCCAGCAGGCAGGGTTACGAGCAGTACTTC.

The sample holds a few counts of this clone. The CDR3 DNA follows: TGTGCCAGCAGCTTAGCGGGAAACAGGGTAGCTTTCTTT. Protein product: CASSLAGNRVAFF. This rearrangement joins TRBV7-2 to TRBJ1-1; possible D gene TRBD1, 6 bases. This CDR3 has 13 residues. Germline lookup yields CDR1 SGHTA and CDR2 FQGNSA. Between the trimmed V and J ends, which lost 0 bases and 10 bases, there was a span of 12 bases. Supplemented by reference TRBV7-2 and TRBJ1-1, the full variable domain reads GAGVSQSPSNKVTEKGKDVELRCDPISGHTALYWYRQSLGQGLEFLIYFQGNSAPDKSGLPSDRFSAERTGGSVSTLTIQRTQQEDSAVYLCASSLAGNRVAFFGQGTRLTVV.

This chain connects TRBV28 to TRBJ2-1, with a possible D match to TRBD2 (6 bases). Germline CDR1 MDHEN, CDR2 SYDVKM. CDR3 size: 15 residues. V was clipped by 4 bases and J by 12 bases, with 22 bases between them. Here the CDR3 reads CASSSVETHVGGQFF. The CDR3 coding sequence is TGTGCCAGCAGTTCCGTGGAGACACATGTCGGGGGGCAGTTCTTC.

The chain links TRBV7-6 to TRBJ2-7; TRBD1 matches 7 bases. Per germline, CDR1 SGHVS and CDR2 FNYEAQ. The CDR3 contains 15 residues. With 1 base clipped from V and 0 bases from J, the junction kept 3 bases outside the gene matches. CDR3 in DNA: TGTGCCAGCAGCTTAGAGGACAGGTACTCCTACGAGCAGTACTTC. Protein sequence: CASSLEDRYSYEQYF.

The CDR3 sequence: CASSMVVSGAEYGYTF. The CDR3 DNA reads TGTGCCAGTAGTATGGTGGTTTCGGGAGCTGAATATGGCTACACCTTC. V and J are TRBV19 and TRBJ1-2; D gene uncertain. CDR1 and CDR2 from the germline V gene are LNHDA and SQIVND (reference sequence). Trimming removed 3 bases from V and 5 bases from J, with 19 bases in between. The CDR3 consists of 16 residues.

J is TRBJ2-2 and V is TRBV7-2, with 7 bases matching TRBD1. The CDR3 consists of 16 residues. Germline V gene sequence: CDR1 SGHTA, CDR2 FQGNSA. The trim removed 1 base at V and 2 bases at J, leaving 4 bases unmatched. Here the CDR3 reads CASSLVGQTNTGELFF. The CDR3 bases are TGTGCCAGCAGCTTAGTGGGACAGACCAACACCGGGGAGCTGTTTTTT.

V and J are TRBV29-1 and TRBJ2-1, with 8 bases aligning to TRBD1. J gave up 4 bases and V 3 bases, and 5 bases lay outside the gene matches. This CDR3 spans 14 amino acids. Germline CDR1 SQVTM, CDR2 ANQGSEA. The CDR3 region is CSVDKDRVYNEQFF. The CDR3 DNA reads as TGCAGCGTTGATAAGGACAGGGTATACAATGAGCAGTTCTTC.

The CDR3 sequence is CASRKGLAGEGDTQYF. CDR3 DNA: TGTGCCAGCAGAAAGGGACTAGCGGGAGAGGGAGATACGCAGTATTTT. The rearrangement joins TRBV5-4 to TRBJ2-3, with 14 bases fitting TRBD2. Trimming at V came to 5 bases and at J to 5 bases, leaving 7 bases not matched to a gene. Per germline, CDR1 SGHNT and CDR2 YYREEE (reference sequence). The CDR3 is made up of 16 amino acids.

This clone was seen once. The chain carries TRBV1 and TRBJ1-3. TRBV1 is annotated as a pseudogene. CDR3 length: 15 amino acids. In nucleotides, the CDR3 is TGCACCAGCCCCCACCCGGGGAACTCTGGAAACACCATATATTTT. It codes for CTSPHPGNSGNTIYF.

V usage is TRBV28 and J usage is TRBJ1-3; weak D call: TRBD1 (5 bases). V dropped 3 bases and J dropped 1 base, with 13 bases sitting between them. The CDR3 length is 16 residues. The germline CDR1 and CDR2 sequences are MDHEN and SYDVKM. The CDR3 DNA reads TGTGCCAGCAGTTTCATTAGGGGAACTTCTGGAAACACCATATATTTT. This sequence encodes CASSFIRGTSGNTIYF.

This clone appeared a single time. The gene calls are TRBV5-4 and TRBJ2-1; TRBD1 matches 8 bases. CDR1 is SGHNT, CDR2 YYREEE, per germline (reference sequence). V lost 4 bases to trimming and J lost 6 bases; unmatched junction nucleotides: 9. The CDR3 has 15 residues. CDR3: CASSLYGQGFNEQFF. The CDR3 coding sequence is TGTGCCAGCAGCCTTTACGGACAGGGATTCAATGAGCAGTTCTTC.

The chain uses TRBV6-6 and TRBJ1-4; D unclear. CDR1 is MNHNY and CDR2 is SVGAGI in the germline V gene (reference sequence). The V gene lost 2 bases and the J gene lost 8 bases, with 9 bases spanning the gap. This CDR3 is built from 13 residues. The CDR3 coding sequence is TGTGCCAGCAGTTACAGGACGGGGGAAAAACTGTTTTTT. Translation gives CASSYRTGEKLFF.

The chain couples TRBV27 to TRBJ2-1; 7 nucleotides align to TRBD2. Germline trimming cut 6 bases from V and 0 bases from J; bases unmatched to any gene: 11. From germline, CDR1 is MNHEY and CDR2 SMNVEV (reference sequence). The CDR3 sequence is 17 residues long. This CDR3 is CASRITSDLSSYNEQFF. The DNA for the CDR3 is TGTGCCAGCAGGATTACTAGCGACCTAAGCTCCTACAATGAGCAGTTCTTC.